The entry below gives a single T cell receptor beta chain sequence along with its context. The trim removed 7 bases at V and 5 bases at J, leaving 13 bases unmatched. This CDR3 is built from 15 residues. From germline, CDR1 is MDHEN and CDR2 SYDVKM. Clones were sequenced by immunoSEQ multiplex PCR, and TCRdb holds only the in-frame ones, with some missing. The top ten hold approximately 9% of the sample, which has about 140,000 clones, roughly 81% seen once. The sample originates from a study of blood T cell repertoires in COVID-19. This TCR derives from a woman between 45 and 65 years old with active or convalescent COVID-19. The sequenced sample consisted of peripheral blood. The rearrangement uses TRBV28 and TRBJ1-1; 7 nucleotides line up with TRBD1. Here the CDR3 reads CASTPQGGSGTEAFF. CDR3 bases: TGTGCCAGCACCCCCCAGGGGGGCAGTGGGACTGAAGCTTTCTTT.